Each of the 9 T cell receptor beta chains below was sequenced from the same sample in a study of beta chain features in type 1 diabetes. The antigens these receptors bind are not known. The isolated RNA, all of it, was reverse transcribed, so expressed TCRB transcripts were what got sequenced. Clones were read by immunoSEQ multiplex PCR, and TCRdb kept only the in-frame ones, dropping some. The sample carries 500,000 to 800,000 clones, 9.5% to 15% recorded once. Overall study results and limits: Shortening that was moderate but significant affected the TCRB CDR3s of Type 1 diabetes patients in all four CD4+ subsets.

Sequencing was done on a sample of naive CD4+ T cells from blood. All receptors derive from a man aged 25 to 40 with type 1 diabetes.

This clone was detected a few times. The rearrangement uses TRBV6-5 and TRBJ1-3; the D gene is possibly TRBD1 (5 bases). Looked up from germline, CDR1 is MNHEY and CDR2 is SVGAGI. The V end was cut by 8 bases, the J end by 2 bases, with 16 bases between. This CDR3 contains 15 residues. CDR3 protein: CASGWTTGAGNTIYF. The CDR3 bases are TGTGCCAGCGGATGGACCACAGGCGCTGGAAACACCATATATTTT.

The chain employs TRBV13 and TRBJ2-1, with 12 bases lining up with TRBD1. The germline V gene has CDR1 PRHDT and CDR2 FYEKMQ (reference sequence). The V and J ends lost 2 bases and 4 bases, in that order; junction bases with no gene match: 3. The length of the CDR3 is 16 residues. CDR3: CASSLQGQGAYNEQFF. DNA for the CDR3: TGTGCCAGCAGCTTACAGGGACAGGGGGCTTACAATGAGCAGTTCTTC.

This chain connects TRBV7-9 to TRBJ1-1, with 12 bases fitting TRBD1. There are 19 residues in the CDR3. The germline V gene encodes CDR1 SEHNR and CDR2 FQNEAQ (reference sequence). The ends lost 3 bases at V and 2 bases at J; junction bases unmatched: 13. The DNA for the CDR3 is TGTGCCAGCAGCTTCAGGGAGGCCGGGACAGGGGGCCTCAACACTGAAGCTTTCTTT. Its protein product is CASSFREAGTGGLNTEAFF.

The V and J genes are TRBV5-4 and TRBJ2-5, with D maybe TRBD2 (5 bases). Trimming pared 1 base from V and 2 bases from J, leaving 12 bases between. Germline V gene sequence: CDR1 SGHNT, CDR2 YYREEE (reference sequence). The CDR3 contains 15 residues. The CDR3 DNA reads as TGTGCCAGCAGCTTGAAGGAACTAGTGCAAGAGACCCAGTACTTC. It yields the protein CASSLKELVQETQYF.

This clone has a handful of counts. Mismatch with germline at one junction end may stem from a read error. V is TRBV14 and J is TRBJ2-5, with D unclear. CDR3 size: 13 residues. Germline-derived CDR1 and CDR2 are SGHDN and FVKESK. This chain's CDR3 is CASSPGLLEAQYF. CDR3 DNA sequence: TGTGCCAGCAGCCCCGGTCTGCTAGAGGCCCAGTACTTC.

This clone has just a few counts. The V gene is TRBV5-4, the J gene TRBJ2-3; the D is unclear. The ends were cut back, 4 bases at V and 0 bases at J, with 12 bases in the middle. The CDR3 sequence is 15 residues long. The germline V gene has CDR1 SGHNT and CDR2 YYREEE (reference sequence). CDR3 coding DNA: TGTGCCAGCAGCCGCGAAACAGAGAGCACAGATACGCAGTATTTT. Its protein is CASSRETESTDTQYF.

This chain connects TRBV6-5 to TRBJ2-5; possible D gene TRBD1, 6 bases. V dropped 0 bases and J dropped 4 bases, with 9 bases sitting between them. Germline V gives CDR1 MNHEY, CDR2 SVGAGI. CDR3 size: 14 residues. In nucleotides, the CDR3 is TGTGCCAGCAGTTACTCAAACAGGGTAGAGACCCAGTACTTC. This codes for CASSYSNRVETQYF.

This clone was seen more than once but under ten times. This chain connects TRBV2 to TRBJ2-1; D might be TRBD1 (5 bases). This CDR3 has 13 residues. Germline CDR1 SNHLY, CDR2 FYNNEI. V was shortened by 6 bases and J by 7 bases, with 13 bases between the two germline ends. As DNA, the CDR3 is TGTGCCAGCAGCATTGTAGGGGTTAATGAGCAGTTCTTC. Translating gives CASSIVGVNEQFF.

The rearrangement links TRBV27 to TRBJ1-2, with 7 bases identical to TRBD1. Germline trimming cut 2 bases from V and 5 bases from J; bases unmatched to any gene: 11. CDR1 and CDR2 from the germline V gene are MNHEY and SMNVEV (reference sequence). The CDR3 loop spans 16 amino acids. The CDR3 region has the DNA TGTGCCAGCAGTTTACTGGGCGACAGGGATTCGTATGGCTACACCTTC. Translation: CASSLLGDRDSYGYTF.